These T cell receptor beta chains were read from a single sample in a study of blood T cell repertoires in COVID-19. Assay used: immunoSEQ multiplex PCR; TCRdb lists only in-frame clones, some missing. The sample holds about 97,000 clones, around four fifths seen once. Source material: peripheral blood. These receptors were obtained from a man aged 55 to 70 with active or convalescent COVID-19. CDR3s include the opening cysteine and the closing phenylalanine or tryptophan. D genes are given only for firm matches. Rows give clone size only sometimes, using once, few, many, or a class for an expanded clone.

d_gene: NA; j_gene: TRBJ2-3; abundance: NA; v_gene: TRBV2; len: 11; CDR3aa: CASRSTDTQYF; CDR3nt: TGTGCCAGCCGGAGCACAGATACGCAGTATTTT
d_gene: NA; j_gene: TRBJ2-7; abundance: NA; v_gene: TRBV7-8; len: 15; CDR3aa: CASSLARGLNYEQYF; CDR3nt: TGTGCCAGCAGCTTAGCGCGGGGCCTTAACTACGAGCAGTACTTC
d_gene: NA; j_gene: TRBJ2-3; abundance: NA; v_gene: TRBV27; len: 14; CDR3aa: CASSFYPRTDTQYF; CDR3nt: TGTGCCAGCAGTTTTTATCCTCGCACAGATACGCAGTATTTT
d_gene: TRBD2; j_gene: TRBJ2-1; abundance: NA; v_gene: TRBV7-6; len: 18; CDR3aa: CASSLGGASGRRWGEQFF; CDR3nt: TGTGCCAGCAGCTTAGGGGGGGCTAGCGGGAGGAGGTGGGGTGAGCAGTTCTTC
d_gene: NA; j_gene: TRBJ2-3; abundance: NA; v_gene: TRBV13; len: 12; CDR3aa: CASSSPEDTQYF; CDR3nt: TGTGCCAGCAGCTCACCGGAGGATACGCAGTATTTT
d_gene: TRBD2; j_gene: TRBJ2-3; abundance: NA; v_gene: TRBV9; len: 16; CDR3aa: CASSPASGRVGDTQYF; CDR3nt: TGTGCCAGCAGCCCCGCTAGCGGGAGGGTCGGGGATACGCAGTATTTT
d_gene: TRBD1; j_gene: TRBJ1-2; abundance: NA; v_gene: TRBV7-9; len: 14; CDR3aa: CASSDRDRGRGYTF; CDR3nt: TGTGCCAGCAGCGACCGGGACAGGGGACGGGGCTACACCTTC
d_gene: NA; j_gene: TRBJ1-2; abundance: once; v_gene: TRBV28; len: 13; CDR3aa: CASKEHNNYGYTF; CDR3nt: TGTGCCAGCAAGGAGCACAATAACTATGGCTACACCTTC
d_gene: NA; j_gene: TRBJ1-1; abundance: NA; v_gene: TRBV11-3; len: 14; CDR3aa: CASSLLGGRTEAFF; CDR3nt: TGTGCCAGCAGCTTATTAGGGGGAAGAACTGAAGCTTTCTTT
d_gene: TRBD2; j_gene: TRBJ2-3; abundance: few; v_gene: TRBV9; len: 16; CDR3aa: CASSVGAAGGDDTQYF; CDR3nt: TGTGCCAGCAGCGTAGGGGCGGCGGGAGGAGATGATACGCAGTATTTT
d_gene: NA; j_gene: TRBJ2-1; abundance: NA; v_gene: TRBV7-2; len: 14; CDR3aa: CASTGPLNPGEQFF; CDR3nt: TGTGCCAGCACTGGACCATTAAATCCAGGGGAGCAGTTCTTC
d_gene: NA; j_gene: TRBJ1-1; abundance: NA; v_gene: TRBV4-1; len: 15; CDR3aa: CASSQDTYGGTEAFF; CDR3nt: TGCGCCAGCAGCCAAGATACGTACGGAGGGACTGAAGCTTTCTTT
d_gene: NA; j_gene: TRBJ2-4; abundance: NA; v_gene: TRBV18; len: 15; CDR3aa: CASSPPGSSKNIQYF; CDR3nt: TGTGCCAGCTCACCACCGGGCAGCTCAAAAAACATTCAGTACTTC
d_gene: TRBD1; j_gene: TRBJ1-2; abundance: NA; v_gene: TRBV28; len: 14; CDR3aa: CASLSVTGGDGYTF; CDR3nt: TGTGCCAGCCTCTCCGTTACAGGGGGCGATGGCTACACCTTC
d_gene: TRBD2; j_gene: TRBJ2-1; abundance: NA; v_gene: TRBV30; len: 17; CDR3aa: CAWSQYRTSGSYNEQFF; CDR3nt: TGTGCCTGGAGTCAATACAGGACTAGCGGGAGCTACAATGAGCAGTTCTTC
d_gene: NA; j_gene: TRBJ2-5; abundance: NA; v_gene: TRBV9; len: 14; CDR3aa: CASSVGHIQETQYF; CDR3nt: TGTGCCAGCAGCGTAGGGCATATACAAGAGACCCAGTACTTC
d_gene: NA; j_gene: TRBJ2-2; abundance: NA; v_gene: TRBV2; len: 15; CDR3aa: CASTEDSANTGELFF; CDR3nt: TGTGCCAGCACTGAAGACTCCGCGAACACCGGGGAGCTGTTTTTT
d_gene: TRBD2; j_gene: TRBJ2-1; abundance: NA; v_gene: TRBV19; len: 15; CDR3aa: CASSTLAGGYNEQFF; CDR3nt: TGTGCCAGTAGTACGCTAGCGGGAGGTTACAATGAGCAGTTCTTC
d_gene: NA; j_gene: TRBJ2-2; abundance: NA; v_gene: TRBV12-2; len: 15; CDR3aa: CASRLALAGLRELFF; CDR3nt: TGTGCAAGTCGCTTAGCGCTAGCGGGATTAAGGGAGCTGTTTTTT